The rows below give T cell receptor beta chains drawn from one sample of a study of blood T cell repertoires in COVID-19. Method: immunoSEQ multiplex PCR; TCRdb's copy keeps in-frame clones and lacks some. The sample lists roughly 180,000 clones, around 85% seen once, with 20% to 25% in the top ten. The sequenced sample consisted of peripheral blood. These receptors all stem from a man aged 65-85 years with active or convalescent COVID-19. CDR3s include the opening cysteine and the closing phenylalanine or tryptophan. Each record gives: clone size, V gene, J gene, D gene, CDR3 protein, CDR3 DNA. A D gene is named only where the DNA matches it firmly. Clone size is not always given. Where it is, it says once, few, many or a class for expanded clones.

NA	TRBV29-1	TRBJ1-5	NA	CSVGTAPNQPQHF	TGCAGCGTTGGAACAGCTCCCAATCAGCCCCAGCATTTT
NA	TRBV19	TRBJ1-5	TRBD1	CASNYRGQQPQHF	TGTGCCAGTAACTACAGGGGGCAACAGCCCCAGCATTTT
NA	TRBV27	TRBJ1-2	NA	CASSGQYRDYGYTF	TGTGCCAGCAGTGGACAATACAGGGACTATGGCTACACCTTC
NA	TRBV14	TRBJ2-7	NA	CASSQIYRNYEQYF	TGTGCCAGCAGTCAAATCTACAGGAACTACGAGCAGTACTTC
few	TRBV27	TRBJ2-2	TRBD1	CASRTGLTTGELFF	TGTGCCAGCCGGACAGGGTTGACAACCGGGGAGCTGTTTTTT
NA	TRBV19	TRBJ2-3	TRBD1	CASSPLSDRGTPDTQYF	TGTGCCAGTAGCCCATTGAGCGACAGGGGAACCCCGGATACGCAGTATTTT
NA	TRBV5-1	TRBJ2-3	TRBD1	CASSGDRGPRPDTQYF	TGCGCCAGCAGCGGGGACAGGGGACCACGGCCAGATACGCAGTATTTT
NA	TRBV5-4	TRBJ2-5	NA	CASSRTPGETQYF	TGTGCCAGCAGCAGGACTCCGGGGGAGACCCAGTACTTC
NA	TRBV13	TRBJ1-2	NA	CASTRIGGLGYTF	TGTGCCAGCACCAGAATCGGGGGGCTGGGCTACACCTTC
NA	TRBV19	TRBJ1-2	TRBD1	CASSSDRVRGYTF	TGTGCCAGTAGCTCAGACAGGGTTAGAGGCTACACCTTC
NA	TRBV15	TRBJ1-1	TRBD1	CATSGARGLGKEAFF	TGTGCCACCAGCGGAGCCAGGGGGCTGGGCAAGGAAGCTTTCTTT
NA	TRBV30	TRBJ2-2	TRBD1	CAYIPRDRLYTGELFF	TGTGCCTACATACCCCGGGACAGACTTTACACCGGGGAGCTGTTTTTT
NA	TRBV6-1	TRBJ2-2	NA	CASSAVSGANTGELFF	TGTGCCAGCAGTGCGGTGTCGGGAGCGAACACCGGGGAGCTGTTTTTT
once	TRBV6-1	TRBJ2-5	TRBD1	CASSEVTGTGKETQYF	TGTGCCAGCAGTGAAGTTACCGGGACAGGGAAAGAGACCCAGTACTTC
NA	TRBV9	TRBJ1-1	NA	CASSVATGSAEAFF	TGTGCCAGCAGCGTCGCTACAGGGTCAGCTGAAGCTTTCTTT
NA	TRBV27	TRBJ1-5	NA	CASSARGGQPQHF	TGTGCCAGCAGTGCCCGGGGGGGTCAGCCCCAGCATTTT
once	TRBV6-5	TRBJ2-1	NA	CASSYRSGFYNEQFF	TGTGCCAGCAGTTACAGGAGCGGGTTCTACAATGAGCAGTTCTTC
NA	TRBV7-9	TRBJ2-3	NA	CASSLARNWQDTQYF	TGTGCCAGCAGCTTAGCGAGGAACTGGCAAGATACGCAGTATTTT
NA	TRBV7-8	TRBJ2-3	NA	CASSQSLVATQYF	TGTGCCAGCAGCCAAAGCCTAGTAGCCACGCAGTATTTT
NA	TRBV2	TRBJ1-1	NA	CASSPDGDTEAFF	TGTGCCAGCAGCCCTGACGGGGACACTGAAGCTTTCTTT
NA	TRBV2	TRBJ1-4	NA	CASIATNEKLFF	TGTGCCAGCATCGCAACTAATGAAAAACTGTTTTTT
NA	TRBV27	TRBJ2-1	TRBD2	CASSSSGSWGNEQFF	TGTGCCAGCAGTTCTAGCGGGAGTTGGGGCAATGAGCAGTTCTTC
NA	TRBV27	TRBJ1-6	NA	CASSLSSARGRSPLHF	TGTGCCAGCAGTTTATCGAGTGCCAGGGGCCGATCACCCCTCCACTTT
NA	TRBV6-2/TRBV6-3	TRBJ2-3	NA	CASSYDGTGVPDTQYF	TGTGCCAGCAGTTACGACGGTACGGGGGTTCCAGATACGCAGTATTTT
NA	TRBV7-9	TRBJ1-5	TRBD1	CASSLGDRDRGPQHF	TGTGCCAGCAGCTTAGGGGACAGGGACCGGGGGCCCCAGCATTTT
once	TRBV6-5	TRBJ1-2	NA	CASTPGGPSYGYTF	TGTGCCAGCACCCCGGGGGGGCCAAGCTATGGCTACACCTTC
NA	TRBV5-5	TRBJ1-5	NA	CASSGSPGAGNQPQHF	TGTGCCAGCAGCGGATCTCCAGGGGCGGGCAATCAGCCCCAGCATTTT
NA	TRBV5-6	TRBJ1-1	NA	CASSLRQFGTEAFF	TGTGCCAGCAGCCTCCGACAGTTTGGAACTGAAGCTTTCTTT
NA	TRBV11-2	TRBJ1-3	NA	CASSLARVSGNTIYF	TGTGCCAGCAGCTTAGCCCGGGTATCTGGAAACACCATATATTTT
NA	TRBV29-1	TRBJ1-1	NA	CSVRGWNTEAFF	TGCAGCGTTCGGGGATGGAACACTGAAGCTTTCTTT
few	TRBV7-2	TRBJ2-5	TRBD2	CASSLDPGRGKTQYF	TGTGCCAGCAGCTTAGATCCTGGGAGGGGCAAGACCCAGTACTTC
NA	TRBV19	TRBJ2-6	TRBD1	CASSAGQGFAGANVLTF	TGTGCCAGTAGTGCCGGACAGGGGTTCGCTGGGGCCAACGTCCTGACTTTC